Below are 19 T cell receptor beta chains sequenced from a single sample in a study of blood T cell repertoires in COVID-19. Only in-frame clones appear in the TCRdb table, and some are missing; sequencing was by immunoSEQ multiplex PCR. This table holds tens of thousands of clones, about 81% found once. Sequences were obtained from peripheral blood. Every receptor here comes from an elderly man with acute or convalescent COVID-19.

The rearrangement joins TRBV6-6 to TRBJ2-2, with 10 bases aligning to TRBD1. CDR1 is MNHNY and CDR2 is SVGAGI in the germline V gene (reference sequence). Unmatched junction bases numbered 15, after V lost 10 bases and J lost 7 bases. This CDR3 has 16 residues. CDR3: CANSPGDRGFGGELFF. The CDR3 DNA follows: TGTGCCAACTCCCCGGGGGACAGGGGATTTGGCGGGGAGCTGTTTTTT.

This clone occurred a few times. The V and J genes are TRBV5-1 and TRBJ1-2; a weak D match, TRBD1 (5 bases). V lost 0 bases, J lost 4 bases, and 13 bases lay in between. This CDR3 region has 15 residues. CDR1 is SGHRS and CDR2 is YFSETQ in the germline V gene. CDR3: CASSLAAQDGYGYTF. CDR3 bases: TGCGCCAGCAGCTTGGCCGCACAGGACGGCTATGGCTACACCTTC.

CDR3 nucleotide sequence: TGCGCCAGCAGCTTGCTAGGATACAATGAGCAGTTCTTC. Translating gives CASSLLGYNEQFF. The V gene is TRBV5-1, the J gene TRBJ2-1; D is uncertain. V was pared by 1 base and J by 4 bases, with 6 bases between. Germline V gene lookup returns CDR1 SGHRS and CDR2 YFSETQ. This CDR3 has 13 residues.

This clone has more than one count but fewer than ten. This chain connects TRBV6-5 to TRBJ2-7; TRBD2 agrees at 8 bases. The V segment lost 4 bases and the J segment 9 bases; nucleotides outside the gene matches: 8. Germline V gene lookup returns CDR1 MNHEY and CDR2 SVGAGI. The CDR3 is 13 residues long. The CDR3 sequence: CASSSARGGRQYF. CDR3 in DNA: TGTGCCAGCAGTTCCGCCCGGGGGGGGCGGCAGTACTTC.

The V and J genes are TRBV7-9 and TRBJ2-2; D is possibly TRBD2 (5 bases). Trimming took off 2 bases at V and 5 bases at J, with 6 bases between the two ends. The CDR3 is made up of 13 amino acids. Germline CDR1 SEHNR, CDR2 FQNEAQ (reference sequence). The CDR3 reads CASSLRRTGELFF. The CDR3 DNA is TGTGCCAGCAGCTTAAGGAGGACCGGGGAGCTGTTTTTT.

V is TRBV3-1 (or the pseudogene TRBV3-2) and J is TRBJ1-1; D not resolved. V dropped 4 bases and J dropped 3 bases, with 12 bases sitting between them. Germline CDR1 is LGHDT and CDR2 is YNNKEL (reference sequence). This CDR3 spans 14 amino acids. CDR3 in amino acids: CASSLLGRDTEAFF. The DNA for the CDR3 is TGTGCCAGCAGCCTTCTAGGGAGGGACACTGAAGCTTTCTTT.

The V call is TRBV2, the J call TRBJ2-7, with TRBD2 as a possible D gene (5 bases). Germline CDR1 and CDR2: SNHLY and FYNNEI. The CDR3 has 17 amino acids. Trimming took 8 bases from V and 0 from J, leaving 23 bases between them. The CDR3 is CASWRAEKAHTSYEQYF. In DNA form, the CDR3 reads TGTGCCAGCTGGCGAGCGGAAAAGGCCCACACCTCCTACGAGCAGTACTTC. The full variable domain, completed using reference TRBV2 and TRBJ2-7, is EPEVTQTPSHQVTQMGQEVILRCVPISNHLYFYWYRQILGQKVEFLVSFYNNEISEKSEIFDDQFSVERPDGSNFTLKIRSTKLEDSAMYFCASWRAEKAHTSYEQYFGPGTRLTVT.

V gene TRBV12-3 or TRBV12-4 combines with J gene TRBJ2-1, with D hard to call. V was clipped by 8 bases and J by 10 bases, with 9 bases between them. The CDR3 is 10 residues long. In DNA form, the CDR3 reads TGTGCCAGCGGAAGGCGGGAGCAGTTCTTC. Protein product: CASGRREQFF.

CDR3 loop: CASSPMGGPGVTF. CDR3 DNA sequence: TGTGCCAGCTCACCCATGGGGGGACCCGGCGTGACCTTC. The chain recombines TRBV18 with TRBJ1-2, with D perhaps TRBD1 (5 bases). The CDR3 spans 13 residues. CDR1 and CDR2 (germline): KGHSH, LQKENI. Trimming cost V 3 bases and J 14 bases, with 19 bases left between them. The whole variable domain, remainder taken from reference TRBV18 and TRBJ1-2, is NAGVMQNPRHLVRRRGQEARLRCSPMKGHSHVYWYRQLPEEGLKFMVYLQKENIIDESGMPKERFSAEFPKEGPSILRIQQVVRGDSAAYFCASSPMGGPGVTFGSGTRLTVV.

The CDR3 DNA follows: TGTGCCTGGAGTAGGGGAAACTCTGGAAACACCATATATTTT. Translation gives CAWSRGNSGNTIYF. This chain joins TRBV30 and TRBJ1-3; a weak D match, TRBD1 (5 bases). The CDR3 totals 14 residues. V gave up 2 bases and J gave up 0 bases, with 8 bases separating them. Germline assignment: CDR1 GTSNPN and CDR2 SVGIG (reference sequence).

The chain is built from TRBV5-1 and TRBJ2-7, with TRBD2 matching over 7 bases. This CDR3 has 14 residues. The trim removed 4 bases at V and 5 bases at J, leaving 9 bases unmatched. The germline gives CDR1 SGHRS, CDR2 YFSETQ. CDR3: CASSVGGGADEQYF. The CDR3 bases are TGCGCCAGCAGCGTGGGGGGAGGGGCGGACGAGCAGTACTTC.

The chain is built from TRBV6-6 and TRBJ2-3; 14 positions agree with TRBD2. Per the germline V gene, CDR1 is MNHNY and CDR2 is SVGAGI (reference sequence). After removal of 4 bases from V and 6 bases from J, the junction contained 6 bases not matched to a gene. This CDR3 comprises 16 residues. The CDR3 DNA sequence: TGTGCCAGCAGTTCCCGACTAGCGGGGGGGCTGGATACGCAGTATTTT. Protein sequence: CASSSRLAGGLDTQYF.

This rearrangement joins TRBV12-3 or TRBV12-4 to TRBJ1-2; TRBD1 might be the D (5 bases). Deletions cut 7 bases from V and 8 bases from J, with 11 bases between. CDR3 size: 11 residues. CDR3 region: CASTQGYGYTF. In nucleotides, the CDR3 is TGTGCCAGCACCCAGGGCTACGGCTACACCTTC.

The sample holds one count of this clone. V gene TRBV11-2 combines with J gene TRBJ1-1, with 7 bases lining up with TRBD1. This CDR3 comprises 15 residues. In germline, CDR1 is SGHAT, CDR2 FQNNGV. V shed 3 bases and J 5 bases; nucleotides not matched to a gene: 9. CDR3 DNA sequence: TGTGCCAGCAGCTTTACAGGGGTGCGGTTTACTGAAGCTTTCTTT. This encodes CASSFTGVRFTEAFF.

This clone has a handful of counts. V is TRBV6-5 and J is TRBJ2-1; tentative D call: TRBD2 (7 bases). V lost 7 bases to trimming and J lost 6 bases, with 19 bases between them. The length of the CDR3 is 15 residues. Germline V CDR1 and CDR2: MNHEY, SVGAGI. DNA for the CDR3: TGTGCCAGCACCCAAGAGGGGGGGGTATTCAATGAGCAGTTCTTC. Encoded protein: CASTQEGGVFNEQFF.

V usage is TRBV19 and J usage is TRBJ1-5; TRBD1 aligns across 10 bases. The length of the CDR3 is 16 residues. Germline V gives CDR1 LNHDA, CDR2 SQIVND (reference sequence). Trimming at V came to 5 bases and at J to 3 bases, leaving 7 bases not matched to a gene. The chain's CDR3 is CASSPRTGGNNQPQHF. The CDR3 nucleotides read TGTGCCAGTAGTCCCCGGACAGGGGGTAACAATCAGCCCCAGCATTTT.

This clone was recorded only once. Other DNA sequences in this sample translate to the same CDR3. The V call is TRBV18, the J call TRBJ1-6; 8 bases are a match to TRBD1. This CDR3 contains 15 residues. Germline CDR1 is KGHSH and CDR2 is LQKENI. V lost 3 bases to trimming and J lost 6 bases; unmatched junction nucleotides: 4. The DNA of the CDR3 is TGTGCCAGCTCACCCGGACAGGGTGGTAATTCACCCCTCCACTTT. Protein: CASSPGQGGNSPLHF.

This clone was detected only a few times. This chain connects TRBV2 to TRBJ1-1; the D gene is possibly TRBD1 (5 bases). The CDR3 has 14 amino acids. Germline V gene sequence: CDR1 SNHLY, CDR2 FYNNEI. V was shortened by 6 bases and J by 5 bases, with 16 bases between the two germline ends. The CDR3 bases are TGTGCCAGCAGCCCCTGGGGGGTTGGGACTGAAGCTTTCTTT. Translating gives CASSPWGVGTEAFF.

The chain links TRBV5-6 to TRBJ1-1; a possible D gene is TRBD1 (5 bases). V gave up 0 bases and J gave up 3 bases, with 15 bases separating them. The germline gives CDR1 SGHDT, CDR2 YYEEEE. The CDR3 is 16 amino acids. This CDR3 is CASSLDRGTGHTEAFF. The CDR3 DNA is TGTGCCAGCAGCTTGGATAGGGGCACCGGTCACACTGAAGCTTTCTTT.